This T cell receptor (beta chain) appears in the sequencing data of a study of early T cells in non-severe SARS-CoV-2 infection. Points from the study as a whole: Database matching using VDJdb favored anti-spike CD8 responses, with private and CD4 specificities left missing.

This clonotype was detected only a few times. Its antigen remains unidentified. CDR1 is SQVTM, CDR2 ANQGSEA, per germline. J was trimmed by 6 bases and V by 6 bases; bases with no gene match: 8. This CDR3 is built from 13 residues. Individual cDNA molecules were tagged with unique molecular identifiers, the study reported. TCRdb passed the 5' RACE reads through MiXCR, listing each CDR3 protein once. Of more than 90,000 distinct CDR3 sequences listed, roughly 13% are singletons. This chain links TRBV29-1 with TRBJ2-1, with 7 bases fitting TRBD1. The receptor's source is an adult who was a healthcare worker with PCR-confirmed SARS-CoV-2 infection or an uninfected control (not recorded which). Input material: whole blood. The CDR3 DNA is TGCAGCGTATCAACAGGGGCGGTCAATGAGCAGTTCTTC. Encoded protein: CSVSTGAVNEQFF.